The T cell receptor beta chain under discussion was sequenced for a study of T-cell reconstitution after alpha-beta-depleted transplantation in children (dated by TCRdb to about 2016). In the study overall: Using TCR repertoire profiling, the study quantitatively followed how T-cell immune reconstitution unfolded in children after TCRalphabeta/CD19-depleted allogeneic hematopoietic cell transplantation. Results and caveats for the whole study, not just this receptor: In some patients, high TCRbeta diversity at day 60 was attributed to recipient T cells and intrathymic progenitors that had survived conditioning. Over the following months the frequencies of hyperexpanded clones went down, and after one year T-cell counts and TCRbeta diversity were mostly credited to newly produced T cells. About two months after transplant, the apparently early recovery of alphabetaT-cell counts reportedly depended on just several hundred clones that had expanded rapidly and came from non-depleted graft cells.

In the case of this clonotype: The antigen it binds to is not known. It has no much larger one-base neighbor in the sample; base qualities were not kept.

Library generation was performed with PCR. Sequencing used an Illumina HiSeq 2500. TCR library preparation used molecular barcoding, with unique molecular identifiers applied to normalize quantification of the TCRbeta repertoire. In TCRdb, the public reads were trimmed at Q25 with fastp and aligned with MiXCR, with productive beta chains retained. Rows are unified per CDR3 protein, each entry keeping the most common DNA and genes. The sample profile shows 900,000 or so distinct CDR3 sequences; about 16% of them were found once. Approximately 5% of the sample is taken by the ten largest. Interpreted using the paper, the treatment or condition label stands for: allogeneic hematopoietic cell transplantation with graft depleted of TCRalphabeta T cells and CD19 B cells. The children who served as transplant recipients had been given grafts of TCRalphabeta/CD19-depleted allogeneic hematopoietic cells. This TCR came from a male patient younger than 18 who had a stem cell transplant for acute lymphoblastic leukemia, so the T cells may come from the graft donor. Sequencing used PBMCs, mostly from graft donor cells, obtained 360 days after TCRalphabeta/CD19-depleted stem cell transplant.

The CDR3 protein is CASSLDAMNYNEQFF. The sequenced DNA is TGTGCCAGCAGCTTAGATGCGATGAACTACAATGAGCAGTTCTTC. In this chain, TRBV11-2 is recombined with TRBJ2-1, with the identity of the D gene unclear. CDR1 and CDR2, per the germline V gene, are SGHAT and FQNNGV. V is reduced by 0 bases and J by 3 bases, leaving a spacing of 9 bases between them. From the cysteine through the phenylalanine, the CDR3 covers 15 amino acids. The read is trimmed to its CDR3 DNA, 45 bases read in frame from base 1.